The clone carrying this TCR beta chain was seen a handful of times. Antigen: not known. CDR3 size: 17 residues. V lost 1 base and J lost 2, with 15 bases in between. CDR1 is KGHSH and CDR2 is LQKENI in the germline V gene. This record comes from a study of beta chain features in type 1 diabetes. Study-level background: Age, gender and cell yields were similar between patients and healthy donors. Regarding the study as a whole: Type 1 diabetes patients had TCRB CDR3s that were shorter (moderately but significantly so) in all four CD4+ subsets.

Expressed TCRB transcripts were sequenced, since all the RNA that had been isolated was reverse transcribed. Profiling relied on immunoSEQ multiplex PCR, and the TCRdb table lists in-frame clones only, not all of them. The table lists approximately 730,000 clones, about an eighth of them singletons, with about 0.02% in the top ten. This chain uses TRBV18 with TRBJ2-1; D unresolved. This receptor was obtained from a man aged 18 to 29 with type 1 diabetes. The sequenced sample consisted of naive CD4+ T cells from blood. The CDR3 DNA reads as TGTGCCAGCTCACCACGGCAGTTACAGAGAACCTACAATGAGCAGTTCTTC. Protein product: CASSPRQLQRTYNEQFF.